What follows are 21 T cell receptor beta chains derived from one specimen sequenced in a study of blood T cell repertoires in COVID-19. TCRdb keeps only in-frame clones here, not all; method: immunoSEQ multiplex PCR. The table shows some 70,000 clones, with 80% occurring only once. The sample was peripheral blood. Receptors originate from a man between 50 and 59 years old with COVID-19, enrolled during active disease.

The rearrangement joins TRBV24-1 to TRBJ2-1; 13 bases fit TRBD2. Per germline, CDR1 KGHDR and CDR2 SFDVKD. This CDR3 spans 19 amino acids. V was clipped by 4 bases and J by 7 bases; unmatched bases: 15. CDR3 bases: TGTGCCACCAGTGACTCGAAAGAGCGGACTAGCGGGAGTAGGAATGAGCAGTTCTTC. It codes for CATSDSKERTSGSRNEQFF.

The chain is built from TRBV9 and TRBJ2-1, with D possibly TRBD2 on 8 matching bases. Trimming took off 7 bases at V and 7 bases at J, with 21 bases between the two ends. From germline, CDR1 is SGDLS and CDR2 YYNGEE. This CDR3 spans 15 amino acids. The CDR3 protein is CASDPGGGLVNEQFF. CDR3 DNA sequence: TGTGCCAGCGACCCAGGGGGGGGACTAGTAAATGAGCAGTTCTTC.

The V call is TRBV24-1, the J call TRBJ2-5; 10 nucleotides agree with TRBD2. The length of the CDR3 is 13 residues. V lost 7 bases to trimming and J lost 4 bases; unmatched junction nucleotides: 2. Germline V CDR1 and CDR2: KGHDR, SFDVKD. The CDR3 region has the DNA TGTGCCACCAGCATAGCGGGAGGAGAGACCCAGTACTTC. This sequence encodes CATSIAGGETQYF.

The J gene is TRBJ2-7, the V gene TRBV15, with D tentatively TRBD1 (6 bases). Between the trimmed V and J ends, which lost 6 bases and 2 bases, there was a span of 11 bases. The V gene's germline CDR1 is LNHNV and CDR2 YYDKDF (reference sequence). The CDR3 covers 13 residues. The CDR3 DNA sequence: TGTGCCACCAGGGACAGTCAGACCTACGAGCAGTACTTC. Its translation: CATRDSQTYEQYF.

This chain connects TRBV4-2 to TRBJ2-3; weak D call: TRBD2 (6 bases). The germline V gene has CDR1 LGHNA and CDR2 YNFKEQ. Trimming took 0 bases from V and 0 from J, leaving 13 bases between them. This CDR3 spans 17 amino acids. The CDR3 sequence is CASSQDAGTSSTDTQYF. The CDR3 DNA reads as TGTGCCAGCAGCCAAGATGCGGGAACCTCTAGCACAGATACGCAGTATTTT.

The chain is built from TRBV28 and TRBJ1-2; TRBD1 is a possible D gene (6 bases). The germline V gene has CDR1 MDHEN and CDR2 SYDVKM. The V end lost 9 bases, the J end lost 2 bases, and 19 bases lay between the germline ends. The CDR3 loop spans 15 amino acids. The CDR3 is CASISGGAGNYGYTF. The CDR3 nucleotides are TGTGCCAGTATCTCCGGGGGGGCTGGGAACTATGGCTACACCTTC.

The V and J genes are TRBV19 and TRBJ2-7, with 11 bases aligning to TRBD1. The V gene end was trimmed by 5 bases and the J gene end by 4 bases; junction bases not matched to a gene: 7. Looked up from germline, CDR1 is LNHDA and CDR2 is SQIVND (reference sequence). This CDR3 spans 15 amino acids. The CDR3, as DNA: TGTGCCAGTAGTCCGGGACAGGGGGAGGGTTACGAGCAGTACTTC. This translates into CASSPGQGEGYEQYF.

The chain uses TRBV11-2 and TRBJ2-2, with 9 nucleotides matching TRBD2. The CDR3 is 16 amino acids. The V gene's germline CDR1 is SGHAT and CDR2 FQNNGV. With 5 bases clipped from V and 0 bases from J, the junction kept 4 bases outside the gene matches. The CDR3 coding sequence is TGTGCCAGCAGCCTGTCTAGCGGGACGAACACCGGGGAGCTGTTTTTT. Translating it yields CASSLSSGTNTGELFF.

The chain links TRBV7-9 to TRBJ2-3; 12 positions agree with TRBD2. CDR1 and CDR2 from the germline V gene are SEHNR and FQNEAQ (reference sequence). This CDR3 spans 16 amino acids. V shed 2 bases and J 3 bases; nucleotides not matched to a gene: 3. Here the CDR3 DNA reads TGTGCCAGCAGCTTACGCGGGACTAGCGGGACAGATACGCAGTATTTT. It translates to CASSLRGTSGTDTQYF. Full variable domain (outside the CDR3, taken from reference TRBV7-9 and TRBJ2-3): DTGVSQNPRHKITKRGQNVTFRCDPISEHNRLYWYRQTLGQGPEFLTYFQNEAQLEKSRLLSDRFSAERPKGSFSTLEIQRTEQGDSAMYLCASSLRGTSGTDTQYFGPGTRLTVL.

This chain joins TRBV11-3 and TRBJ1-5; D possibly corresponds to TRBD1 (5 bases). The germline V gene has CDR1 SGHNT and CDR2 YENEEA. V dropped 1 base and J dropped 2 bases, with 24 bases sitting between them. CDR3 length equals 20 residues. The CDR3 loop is CASSLVIAGRDDDGNQPQHF. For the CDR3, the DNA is TGTGCCAGCAGCTTAGTTATTGCAGGGAGGGACGATGACGGCAATCAGCCCCAGCATTTT. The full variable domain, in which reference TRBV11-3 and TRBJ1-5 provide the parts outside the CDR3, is EAGVVQSPRYKIIEKKQPVAFWCNPISGHNTLYWYLQNLGQGPELLIRYENEEAVDDSQLPKDRFSAERLKGVDSTLKIQPAELGDSAVYLCASSLVIAGRDDDGNQPQHFGDGTRLSIL.

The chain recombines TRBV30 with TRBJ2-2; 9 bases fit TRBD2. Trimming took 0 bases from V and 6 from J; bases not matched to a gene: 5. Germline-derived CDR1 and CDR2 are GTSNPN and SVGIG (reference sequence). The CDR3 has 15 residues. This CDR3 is CAWSVLAGEPGELFF. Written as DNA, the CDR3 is TGTGCCTGGAGTGTGTTAGCGGGAGAGCCCGGGGAGCTGTTTTTT.

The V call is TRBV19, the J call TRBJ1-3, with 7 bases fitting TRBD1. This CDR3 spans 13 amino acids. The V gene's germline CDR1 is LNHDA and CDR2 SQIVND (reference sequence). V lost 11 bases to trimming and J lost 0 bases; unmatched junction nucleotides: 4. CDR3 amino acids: CAARDSSGNTIYF. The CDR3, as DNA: TGTGCCGCCCGGGACAGCTCTGGAAACACCATATATTTT.

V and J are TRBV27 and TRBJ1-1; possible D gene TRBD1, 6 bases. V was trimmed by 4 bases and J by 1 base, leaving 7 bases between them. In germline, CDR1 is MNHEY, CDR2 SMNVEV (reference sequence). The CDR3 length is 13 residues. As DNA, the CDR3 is TGTGCCAGCAGTTACAGGGAGAACACTGAAGCTTTCTTT. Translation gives CASSYRENTEAFF.

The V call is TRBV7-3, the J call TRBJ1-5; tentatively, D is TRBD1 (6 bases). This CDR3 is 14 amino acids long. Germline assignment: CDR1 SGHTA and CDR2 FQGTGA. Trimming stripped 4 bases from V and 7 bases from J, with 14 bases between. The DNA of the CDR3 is TGTGCCAGCAGCTCACAGGGATTGGGCCAGCCCCAGCATTTT. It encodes CASSSQGLGQPQHF.

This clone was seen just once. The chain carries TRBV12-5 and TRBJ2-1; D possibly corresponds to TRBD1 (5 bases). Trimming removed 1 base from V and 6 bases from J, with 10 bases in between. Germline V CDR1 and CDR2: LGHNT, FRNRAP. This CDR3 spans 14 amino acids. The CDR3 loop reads CASGLGQYGNEQFF. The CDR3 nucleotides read TGTGCTAGTGGTTTGGGACAGTACGGCAATGAGCAGTTCTTC. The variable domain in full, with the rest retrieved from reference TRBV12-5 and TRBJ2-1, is DARVTQTPRHKVTEMGQEVTMRCQPILGHNTVFWYRQTMMQGLELLAYFRNRAPLDDSGMPKDRFSAEMPDATLATLKIQPSEPRDSAVYFCASGLGQYGNEQFFGPGTRLTVL.

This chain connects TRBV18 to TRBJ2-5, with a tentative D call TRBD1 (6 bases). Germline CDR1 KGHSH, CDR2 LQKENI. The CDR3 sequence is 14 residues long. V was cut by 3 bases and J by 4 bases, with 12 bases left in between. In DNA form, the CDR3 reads TGTGCCAGCTCACCCACCAGGGGAAGAGAGACCCAGTACTTC. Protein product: CASSPTRGRETQYF. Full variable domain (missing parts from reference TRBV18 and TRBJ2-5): NAGVMQNPRHLVRRRGQEARLRCSPMKGHSHVYWYRQLPEEGLKFMVYLQKENIIDESGMPKERFSAEFPKEGPSILRIQQVVRGDSAAYFCASSPTRGRETQYFGPGTRLLVL.

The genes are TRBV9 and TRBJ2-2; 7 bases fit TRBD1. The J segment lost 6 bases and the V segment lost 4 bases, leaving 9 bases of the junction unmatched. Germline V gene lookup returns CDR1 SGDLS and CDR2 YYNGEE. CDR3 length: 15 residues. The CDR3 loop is CASSRRQGGAGELFF. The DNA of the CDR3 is TGTGCCAGCAGCAGAAGACAGGGTGGAGCCGGGGAGCTGTTTTTT.

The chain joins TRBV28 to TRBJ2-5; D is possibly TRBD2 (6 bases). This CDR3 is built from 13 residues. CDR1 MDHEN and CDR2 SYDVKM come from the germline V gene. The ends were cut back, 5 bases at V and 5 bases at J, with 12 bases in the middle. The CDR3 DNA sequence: TGTGCCAGCAGTGTGGGGGGTTTGGAGACCCAGTACTTC. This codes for CASSVGGLETQYF.

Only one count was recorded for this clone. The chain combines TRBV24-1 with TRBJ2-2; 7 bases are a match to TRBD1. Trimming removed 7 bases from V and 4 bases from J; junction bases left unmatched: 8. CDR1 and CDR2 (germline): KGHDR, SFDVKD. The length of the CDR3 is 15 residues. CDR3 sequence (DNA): TGTGCCACCAGACAGGGGCAGGGGATCACCGGGGAGCTGTTTTTT. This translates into CATRQGQGITGELFF.

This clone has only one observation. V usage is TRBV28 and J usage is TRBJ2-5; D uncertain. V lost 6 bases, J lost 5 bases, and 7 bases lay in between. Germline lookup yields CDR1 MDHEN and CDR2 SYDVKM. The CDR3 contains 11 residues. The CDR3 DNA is TGTGCCAGCAGCACCAGGGAGACCCAGTACTTC. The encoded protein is CASSTRETQYF.

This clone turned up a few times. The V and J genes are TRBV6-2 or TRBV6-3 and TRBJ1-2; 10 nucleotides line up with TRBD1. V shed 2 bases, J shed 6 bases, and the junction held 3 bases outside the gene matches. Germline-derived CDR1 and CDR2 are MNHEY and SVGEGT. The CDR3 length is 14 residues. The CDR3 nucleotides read TGTGCCAGCAGTTACCGACAGGGGGCTAATGGCTACACCTTC. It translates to CASSYRQGANGYTF.